The entry below describes one T cell receptor (beta chain). It lacks a known antigen. No clone much larger than this one lies a single base away; base qualities are absent. Measured from the cysteine to the phenylalanine, the CDR3 is 14 residues long. Left in the record is the CDR3 DNA by itself, 42 bases read in frame from the first base. Ends trimmed: V by 4 bases, J by 4 bases; bases unmatched to a gene: 7. CDR1 and CDR2 are read off the germline V gene (reference sequence) as SGHNT and YYREEE. The sample comes from a study of blood T cell repertoires in COVID-19 (dated by TCRdb to the early 2020s). The study in broad terms: The collaborator samples originated in the United States, Italy and Spain and spanned the acute and convalescent phases of COVID-19. The material from the prospective study consisted of cDNA or gDNA derived from T cells, B-cell-depleted T cells, or PBMCs. Deeply sampled blood TCRbeta repertoires from subjects exposed to, actively infected with, or recovered from COVID-19 were included in the dataset. The repertoires were released in a freely available public database intended as a resource for research on the immune response to SARS-CoV-2. The samples were drawn from the first 160 participants of the ongoing ImmuneRACE study and from 1,254 subjects provided by 6 global collaborators. Nearly every sample came with metadata listing a de-identified subject ID, COVID-19 status, age in years and sex. HLA class I and class II types, where available, came from metadata supplied by the sample provider rather than from assay-based typing. Here is what the overall study found, with its caveats: How much clinical and demographic metadata was included differed by source and by participant, and the metadata was provided uncurated.

Whole blood was collected in K2EDTA tubes by collaborating institutions according to the institutions' own protocols. For TCRbeta analysis, collaborator samples were shipped as frozen whole blood, as isolated PBMCs, or as DNA extracted from either sample type. TCRbeta CDR3 regions were amplified from genomic DNA by means of the immunoSEQ Assay, a bias-controlled multiplex PCR. The source study handled its data this way. Nucleated cell counts per sample were estimated from amplification of reference gene primers within the assay. To quantify the absolute abundance of each unique TCRbeta CDR3 rearrangement, sequence reads were collapsed and filtered. Productive Simpson clonality was computed per sample as the square root of Simpson's diversity index over productive rearrangements. Held by TCRdb, this immuneACCESS table contains in-frame sequences only and omits some clones. Under half of the omission traces to an unresolved V gene where checked; the cause of the rest is unknown. V and J calls and clone size are those listed in that table; D and trimming were worked out from the DNA. The sample profile shows about 50,000 clones; approximately 88% of them were found once. The ten most abundant clones make up approximately 12% of the sample.

The sequenced sample was peripheral blood. The rearrangement combines TRBV5-4 with TRBJ1-2; TRBD1 fits 7 bases in the junction. The sequence came from a human donor with active COVID-19. The donor label of this sample is uncertain. The sequenced DNA is TGTGCCAGCAGCCTTTGGGGACAGCTCTATGGCTACACCTTC. This is translated as CASSLWGQLYGYTF.